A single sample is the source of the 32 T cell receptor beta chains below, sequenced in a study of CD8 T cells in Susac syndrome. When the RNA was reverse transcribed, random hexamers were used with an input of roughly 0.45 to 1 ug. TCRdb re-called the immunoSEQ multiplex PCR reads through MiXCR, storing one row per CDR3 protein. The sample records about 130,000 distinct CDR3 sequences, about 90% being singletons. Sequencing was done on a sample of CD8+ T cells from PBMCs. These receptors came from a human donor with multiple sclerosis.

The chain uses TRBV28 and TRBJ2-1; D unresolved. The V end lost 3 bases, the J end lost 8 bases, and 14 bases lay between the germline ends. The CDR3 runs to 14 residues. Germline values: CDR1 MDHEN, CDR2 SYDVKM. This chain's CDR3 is CASSLAGEGDEQFF. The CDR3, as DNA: TGTGCCAGCAGTTTGGCCGGAGAAGGCGATGAGCAGTTCTTC.

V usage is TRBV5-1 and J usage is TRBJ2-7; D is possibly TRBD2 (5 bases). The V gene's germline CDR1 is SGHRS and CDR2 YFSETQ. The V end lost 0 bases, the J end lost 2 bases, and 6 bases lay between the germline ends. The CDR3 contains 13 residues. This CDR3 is CASSLETTYEQYF. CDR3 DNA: TGCGCCAGCAGCTTGGAGACTACCTACGAGCAGTACTTC.

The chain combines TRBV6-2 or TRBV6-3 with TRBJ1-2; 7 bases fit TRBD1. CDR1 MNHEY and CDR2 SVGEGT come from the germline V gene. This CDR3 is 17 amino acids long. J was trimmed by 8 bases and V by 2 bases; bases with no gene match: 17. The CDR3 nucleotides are TGTGCCAGCAGTTACCCGGGAGGTAGTATCGTGGACAGGGGCTACACCTTC. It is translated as CASSYPGGSIVDRGYTF.

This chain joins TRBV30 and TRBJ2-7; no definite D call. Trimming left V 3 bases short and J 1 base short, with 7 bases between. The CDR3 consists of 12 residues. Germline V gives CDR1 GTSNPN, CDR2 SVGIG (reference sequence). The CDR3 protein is CAWSLRSYEQYF. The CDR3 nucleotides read TGTGCCTGGAGCCTCAGGTCCTACGAGCAGTACTTC.

The CDR3 region has the DNA TGCGCCAGCAGCCAAACTAGCGGCCCCCGAGATACGCAGTATTTT. Its protein product is CASSQTSGPRDTQYF. The chain is built from TRBV4-3 and TRBJ2-3; 8 bases align to TRBD2. The CDR3 runs 15 residues. Germline lookup yields CDR1 LGHNA and CDR2 YSLEER. The ends lost 2 bases at V and 5 bases at J; junction bases unmatched: 6.

In nucleotides, the CDR3 is TGTGCCAGCAGTACACCCGCAGGAGCCTACGAGCAGTACTTC. This codes for CASSTPAGAYEQYF. This chain uses TRBV2 with TRBJ2-7, with D unclear. Germline CDR1 is SNHLY and CDR2 is FYNNEI. Trimming removed 5 bases at V and 2 bases at J, with 13 bases between. The CDR3 is 14 residues long.

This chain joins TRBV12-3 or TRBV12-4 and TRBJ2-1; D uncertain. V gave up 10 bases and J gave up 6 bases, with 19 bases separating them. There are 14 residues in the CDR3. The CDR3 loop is CAIEEPGRSNEQFF. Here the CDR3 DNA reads TGTGCCATCGAAGAGCCAGGCAGGTCCAATGAGCAGTTCTTC.

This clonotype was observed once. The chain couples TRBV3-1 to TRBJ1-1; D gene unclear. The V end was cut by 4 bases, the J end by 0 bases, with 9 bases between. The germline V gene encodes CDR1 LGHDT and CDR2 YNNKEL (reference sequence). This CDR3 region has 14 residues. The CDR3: CASSLDPMNTEAFF. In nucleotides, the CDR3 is TGTGCCAGCAGCCTGGACCCCATGAACACTGAAGCTTTCTTT. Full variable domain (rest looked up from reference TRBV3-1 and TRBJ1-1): DTAVSQTPKYLVTQMGNDKSIKCEQNLGHDTMYWYKQDSKKFLKIMFSYNNKELIINETVPNRFSPKSPDKAHLNLHINSLELGDSAVYFCASSLDPMNTEAFFGQGTRLTVV.

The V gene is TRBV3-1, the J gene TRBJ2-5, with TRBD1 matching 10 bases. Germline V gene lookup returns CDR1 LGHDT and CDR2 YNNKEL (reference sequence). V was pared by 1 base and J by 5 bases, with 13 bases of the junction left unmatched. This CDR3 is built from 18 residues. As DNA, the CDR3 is TGTGCCAGCAGCCAAGTGGGATGGGACAGGGGAGGATTTGAGACCCAGTACTTC. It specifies CASSQVGWDRGGFETQYF.

DNA of the CDR3: TGTGCCACCAGTGATGGGACGTCTTCTAGCACAGATACGCAGTATTTT. Translated, it gives CATSDGTSSSTDTQYF. V and J are TRBV24-1 and TRBJ2-3, with D possibly being TRBD1 or TRBD2 (5 bases each). Germline V gene lookup returns CDR1 KGHDR and CDR2 SFDVKD. The CDR3 is 16 amino acids. Trimming shortened V by 3 bases and J by 0 bases, and 12 bases separated the two germline ends.

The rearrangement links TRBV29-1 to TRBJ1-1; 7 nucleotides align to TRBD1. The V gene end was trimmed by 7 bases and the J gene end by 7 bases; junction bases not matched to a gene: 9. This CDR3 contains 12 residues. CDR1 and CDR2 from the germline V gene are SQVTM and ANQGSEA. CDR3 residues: CSGQGGRGEAFF. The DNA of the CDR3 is TGCAGCGGGCAGGGGGGAAGGGGTGAAGCTTTCTTT.

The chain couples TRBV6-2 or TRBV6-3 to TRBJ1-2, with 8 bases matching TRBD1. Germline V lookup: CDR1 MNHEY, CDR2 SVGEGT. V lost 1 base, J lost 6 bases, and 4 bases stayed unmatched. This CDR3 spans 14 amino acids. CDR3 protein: CASSYWQGADGYTF. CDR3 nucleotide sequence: TGTGCCAGCAGTTACTGGCAGGGGGCTGATGGCTACACCTTC.

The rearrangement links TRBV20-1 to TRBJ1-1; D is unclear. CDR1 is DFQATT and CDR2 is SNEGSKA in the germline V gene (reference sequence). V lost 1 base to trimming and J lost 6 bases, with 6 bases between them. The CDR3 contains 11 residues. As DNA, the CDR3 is TGCAGTGCTAGAGGGCGGCCTGAAGCTTTCTTT. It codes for CSARGRPEAFF.

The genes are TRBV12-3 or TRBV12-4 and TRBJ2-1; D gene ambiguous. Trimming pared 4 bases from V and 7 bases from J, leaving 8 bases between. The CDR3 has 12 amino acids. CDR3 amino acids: CASSWYYNEQFF. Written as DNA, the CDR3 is TGTGCCAGCAGTTGGTACTATAATGAGCAGTTCTTC.

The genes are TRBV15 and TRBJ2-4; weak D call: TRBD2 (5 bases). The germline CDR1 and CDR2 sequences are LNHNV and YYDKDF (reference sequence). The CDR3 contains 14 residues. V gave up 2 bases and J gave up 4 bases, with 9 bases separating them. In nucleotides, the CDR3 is TGTGCCACCAGCAGACGGACTGGTAAAAACATTCAGTACTTC. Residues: CATSRRTGKNIQYF.

The CDR3 region is CASRFHGATEAFF. Here the CDR3 DNA reads TGTGCCAGTCGATTCCACGGGGCCACTGAAGCTTTCTTT. J is TRBJ1-1 and V is TRBV19; TRBD1 might be the D (5 bases). The CDR3 contains 13 residues. Germline loops: CDR1 LNHDA, CDR2 SQIVND (reference sequence). Trimming cost V 8 bases and J 4 bases, with 14 bases left between them.

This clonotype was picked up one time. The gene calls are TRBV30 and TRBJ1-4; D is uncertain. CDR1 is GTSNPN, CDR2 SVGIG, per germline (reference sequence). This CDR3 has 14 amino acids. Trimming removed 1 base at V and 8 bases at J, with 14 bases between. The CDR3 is CAWSGWSLGEKLFF. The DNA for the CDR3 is TGTGCCTGGAGTGGTTGGAGCCTAGGCGAAAAACTGTTTTTT.

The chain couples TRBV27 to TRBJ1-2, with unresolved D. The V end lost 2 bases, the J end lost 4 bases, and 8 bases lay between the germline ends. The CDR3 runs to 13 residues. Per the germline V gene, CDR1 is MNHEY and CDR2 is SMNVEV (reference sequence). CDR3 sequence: CASSLGQTYGYTF. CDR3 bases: TGTGCCAGCAGTTTAGGGCAGACCTATGGCTACACCTTC.

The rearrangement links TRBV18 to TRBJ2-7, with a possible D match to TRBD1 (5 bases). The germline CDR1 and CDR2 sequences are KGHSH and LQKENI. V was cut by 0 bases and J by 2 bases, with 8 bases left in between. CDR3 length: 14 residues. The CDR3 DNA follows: TGTGCCAGCTCACCACCGGTCAGGGCCTACGAGCAGTACTTC. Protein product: CASSPPVRAYEQYF. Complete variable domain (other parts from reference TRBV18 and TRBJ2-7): NAGVMQNPRHLVRRRGQEARLRCSPMKGHSHVYWYRQLPEEGLKFMVYLQKENIIDESGMPKERFSAEFPKEGPSILRIQQVVRGDSAAYFCASSPPVRAYEQYFGPGTRLTVT.

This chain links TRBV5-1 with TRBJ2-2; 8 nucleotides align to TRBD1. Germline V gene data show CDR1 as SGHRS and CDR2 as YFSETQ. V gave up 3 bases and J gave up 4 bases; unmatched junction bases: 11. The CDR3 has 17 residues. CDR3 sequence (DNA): TGCGCCAGCAGCTATGAACTGACAGGGGTCGGCACCGGGGAGCTGTTTTTT. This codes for CASSYELTGVGTGELFF.

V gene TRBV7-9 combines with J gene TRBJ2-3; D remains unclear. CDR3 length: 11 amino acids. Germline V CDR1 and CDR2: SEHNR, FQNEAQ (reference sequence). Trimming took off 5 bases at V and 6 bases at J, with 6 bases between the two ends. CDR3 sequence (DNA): TGTGCCAGCAGCGCGGAGGATACGCAGTATTTT. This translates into CASSAEDTQYF.

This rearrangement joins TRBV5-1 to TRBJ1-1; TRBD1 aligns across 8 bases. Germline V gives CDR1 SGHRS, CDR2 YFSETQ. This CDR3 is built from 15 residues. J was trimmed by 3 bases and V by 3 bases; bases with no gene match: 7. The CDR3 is CASSSRQGMDTEAFF. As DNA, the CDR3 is TGCGCCAGCAGCTCAAGACAGGGGATGGACACTGAAGCTTTCTTT. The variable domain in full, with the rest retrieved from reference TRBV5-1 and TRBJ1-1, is KAGVTQTPRYLIKTRGQQVTLSCSPISGHRSVSWYQQTPGQGLQFLFEYFSETQRNKGNFPGRFSGRQFSNSRSEMNVSTLELGDSALYLCASSSRQGMDTEAFFGQGTRLTVV.

The CDR3 DNA follows: TGCGCCAGCAGCCAAGCAGCCAGGAGCTCCTACGAGCAGTACTTC. It yields the protein CASSQAARSSYEQYF. This chain uses TRBV4-1 with TRBJ2-7, with D unclear. CDR3 length equals 15 residues. The ends were cut back, 1 base at V and 0 bases at J, with 10 bases in the middle. The germline V gene has CDR1 MGHRA and CDR2 YSYEKL.

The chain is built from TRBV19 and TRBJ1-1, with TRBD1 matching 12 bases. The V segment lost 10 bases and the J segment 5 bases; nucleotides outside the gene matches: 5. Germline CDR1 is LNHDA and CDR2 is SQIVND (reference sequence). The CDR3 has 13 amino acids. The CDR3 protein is CATGTGGWTEAFF. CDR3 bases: TGTGCCACCGGGACAGGGGGCTGGACTGAAGCTTTCTTT.

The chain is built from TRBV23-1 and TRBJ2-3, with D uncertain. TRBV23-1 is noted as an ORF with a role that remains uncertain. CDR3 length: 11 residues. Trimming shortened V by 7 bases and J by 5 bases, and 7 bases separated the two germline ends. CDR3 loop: CASTFRDTQYF. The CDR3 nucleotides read TGCGCCAGCACGTTTAGAGATACGCAGTATTTT.

CDR3 coding DNA: TGCAGGCCGGAGGAAACAGCCAGCATGAACACTGAAGCTTTCTTT. Translation: CRPEETASMNTEAFF. V and J are TRBV29-1 and TRBJ1-1; D unresolved. CDR1 SQVTM and CDR2 ANQGSEA come from the germline V gene. This CDR3 contains 15 residues.

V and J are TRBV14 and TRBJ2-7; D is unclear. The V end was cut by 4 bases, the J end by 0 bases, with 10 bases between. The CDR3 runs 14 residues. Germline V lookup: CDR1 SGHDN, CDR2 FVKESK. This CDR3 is CASSPDGYSYEQYF. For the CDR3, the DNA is TGTGCCAGCAGCCCGGACGGCTACTCCTACGAGCAGTACTTC.

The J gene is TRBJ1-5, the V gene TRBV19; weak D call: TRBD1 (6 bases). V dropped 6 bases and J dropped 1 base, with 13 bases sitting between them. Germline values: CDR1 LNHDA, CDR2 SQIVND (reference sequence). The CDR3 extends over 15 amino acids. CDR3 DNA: TGTGCCAGTAGACAACAGGGACTGAGCAATCAGCCCCAGCATTTT. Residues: CASRQQGLSNQPQHF.

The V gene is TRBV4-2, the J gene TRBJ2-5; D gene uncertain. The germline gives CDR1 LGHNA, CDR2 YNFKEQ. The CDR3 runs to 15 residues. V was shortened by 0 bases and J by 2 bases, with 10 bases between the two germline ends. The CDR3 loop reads CASSQELNTQETQYF. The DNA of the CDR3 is TGTGCCAGCAGCCAAGAATTGAACACTCAAGAGACCCAGTACTTC.

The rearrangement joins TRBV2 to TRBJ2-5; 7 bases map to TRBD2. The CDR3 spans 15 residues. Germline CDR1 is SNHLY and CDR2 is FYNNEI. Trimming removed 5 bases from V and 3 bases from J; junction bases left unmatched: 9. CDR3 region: CASSLRASGKETQYF. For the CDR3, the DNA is TGTGCCAGCAGTCTCAGGGCTAGCGGCAAAGAGACCCAGTACTTC.

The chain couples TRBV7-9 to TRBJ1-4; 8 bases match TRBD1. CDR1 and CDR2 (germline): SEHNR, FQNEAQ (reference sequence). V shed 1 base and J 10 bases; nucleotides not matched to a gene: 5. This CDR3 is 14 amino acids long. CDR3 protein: CASSLEGQVGKLFF. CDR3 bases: TGTGCCAGCAGCTTAGAGGGACAGGTCGGAAAACTGTTTTTT.

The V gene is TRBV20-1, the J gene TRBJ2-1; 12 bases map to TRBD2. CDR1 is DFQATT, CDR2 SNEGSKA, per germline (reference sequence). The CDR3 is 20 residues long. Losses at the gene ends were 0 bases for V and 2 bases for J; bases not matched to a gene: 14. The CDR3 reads CSARDVSVGLAGPPYNEQFF. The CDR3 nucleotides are TGCAGTGCTAGAGACGTATCCGTTGGACTAGCGGGACCACCCTACAATGAGCAGTTCTTC.